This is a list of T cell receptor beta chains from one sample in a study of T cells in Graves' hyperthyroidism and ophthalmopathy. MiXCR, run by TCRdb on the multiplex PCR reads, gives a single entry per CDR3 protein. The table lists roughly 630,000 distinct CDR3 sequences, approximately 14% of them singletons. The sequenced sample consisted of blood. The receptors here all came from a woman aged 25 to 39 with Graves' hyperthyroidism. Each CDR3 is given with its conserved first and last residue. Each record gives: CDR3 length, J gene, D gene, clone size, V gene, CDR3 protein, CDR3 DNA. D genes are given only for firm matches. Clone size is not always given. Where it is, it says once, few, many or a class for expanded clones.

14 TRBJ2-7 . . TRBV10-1 CASSQVQGNHEQYF TGCGCCAGCAGCCAAGTCCAAGGGAACCACGAGCAGTACTTC
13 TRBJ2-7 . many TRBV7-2 CASSLVLDYEQYF TGTGCCAGCAGCTTAGTCTTAGACTACGAGCAGTACTTC
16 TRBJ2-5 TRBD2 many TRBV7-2 CASSLVLAGLQETQYF TGTGCCAGCAGCTTAGTGCTAGCGGGCCTACAAGAGACCCAGTACTTC
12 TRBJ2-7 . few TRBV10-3 CAIITGTYEQYF TGTGCCATCATAACAGGGACCTACGAGCAGTACTTC
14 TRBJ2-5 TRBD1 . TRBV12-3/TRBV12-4 CASSLGQGEETQYF TGTGCCAGCAGTCTAGGACAGGGTGAAGAGACCCAGTACTTC
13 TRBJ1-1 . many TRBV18 CASSPPAGTEAFF TGTGCCAGCTCACCACCGGCGGGTACTGAAGCTTTCTTT
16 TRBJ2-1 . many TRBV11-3 CASSSNSGSSYNEQFF TGTGCCAGCAGCTCCAATAGCGGCAGCTCCTACAATGAGCAGTTCTTC
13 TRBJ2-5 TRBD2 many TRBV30 CAWKGGGSQTQYF TGTGCCTGGAAGGGAGGCGGGAGTCAGACCCAGTACTTC
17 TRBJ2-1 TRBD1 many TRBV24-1 CATSDPTGTANYNEQFF TGTGCCACCAGTGATCCGACCGGGACAGCGAACTACAATGAGCAGTTCTTC
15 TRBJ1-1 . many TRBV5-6 CASSLAGRGNTEAFF TGTGCCAGCAGCTTGGCGGGCAGGGGGAACACTGAAGCTTTCTTT
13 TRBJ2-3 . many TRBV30 CAWSRGSTDTQYF TGTGCCTGGAGTAGGGGGAGCACAGATACGCAGTATTTT
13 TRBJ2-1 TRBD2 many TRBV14 CASSLSGRNEQFF TGTGCCAGCAGCCTTAGCGGGAGAAATGAGCAGTTCTTC
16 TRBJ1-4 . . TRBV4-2 CASSQAPALSGEKLFF TGTGCCAGCAGCCAAGCCCCCGCCTTGTCGGGTGAAAAACTGTTTTTT
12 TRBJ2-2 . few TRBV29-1 CSVQLGTGELFF TGCAGCGTGCAGTTAGGCACCGGGGAGCTGTTTTTT
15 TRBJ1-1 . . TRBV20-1 CSARGWEAKNTEAFF TGCAGTGCTAGAGGTTGGGAGGCAAAGAACACTGAAGCTTTCTTT
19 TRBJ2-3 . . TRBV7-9 CASSLNGHLRPVDTDTQYF TGTGCCAGCAGCTTAAATGGACATCTGCGGCCAGTGGACACAGATACGCAGTATTTT
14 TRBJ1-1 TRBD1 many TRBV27 CASSWDRGLTEAFF TGTGCCAGCAGTTGGGACAGGGGGCTTACTGAAGCTTTCTTT
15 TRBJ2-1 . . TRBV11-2 CASSLDRSPYNEQFF TGTGCCAGCAGCTTAGACAGGTCCCCCTACAATGAGCAGTTCTTC
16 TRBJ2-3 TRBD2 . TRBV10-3 CAISSGGVWATDTQYF TGTGCCATCAGCTCGGGGGGAGTTTGGGCCACAGATACGCAGTATTTT
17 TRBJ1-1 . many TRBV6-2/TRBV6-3 CASSRPPGIQGNTEAFF TGTGCCAGCAGTCGTCCCCCGGGCATCCAGGGGAACACTGAAGCTTTCTTT
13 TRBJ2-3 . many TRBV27 CASRASSTDTQYF TGTGCCAGCAGGGCTAGCAGCACAGATACGCAGTATTTT
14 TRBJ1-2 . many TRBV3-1 CASSQLAGDYGYTF TGTGCCAGCAGCCAATTGGCCGGTGACTATGGCTACACCTTC
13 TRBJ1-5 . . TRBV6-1 CASSARDNQPQHF TGTGCCAGCAGTGCCAGGGATAATCAGCCCCAGCATTTT
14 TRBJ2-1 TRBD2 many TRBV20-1 CSARDSGSGNEQFF TGCAGTGCTAGAGATAGCGGGAGCGGGAATGAGCAGTTCTTC
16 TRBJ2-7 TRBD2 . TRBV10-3 CAISGGDSGRFYEQYF TGTGCCATCAGTGGGGGGGATAGCGGGAGGTTCTACGAGCAGTACTTC
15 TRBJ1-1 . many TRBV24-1 CATSPGKSENTEAFF TGTGCCACCAGCCCGGGGAAGTCGGAGAACACTGAAGCTTTCTTT
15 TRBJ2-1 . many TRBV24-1 CATSDTASSYNEQFF TGTGCCACCAGTGATACGGCAAGCTCCTACAATGAGCAGTTCTTC
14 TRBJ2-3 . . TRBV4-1 CASSQDIRTDTQYF TGCGCCAGCAGCCAAGATATTAGGACAGATACGCAGTATTTT
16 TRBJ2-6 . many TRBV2 CASTPGGLRGANVLTF TGTGCCAGCACCCCGGGCGGACTCCGGGGGGCCAACGTCCTGACTTTC
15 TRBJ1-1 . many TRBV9 CASSVGGARDTEAFF TGTGCCAGCAGCGTAGGGGGGGCGCGGGACACTGAAGCTTTCTTT